Reported below is one TCR beta chain. These data are taken from a study of blood T cell repertoires in COVID-19. Overall study: Samples representing acute and convalescent COVID-19 were sourced from the United States, Italy and Spain.

The germline CDR1 and CDR2 sequences are SGHRS and YFSETQ. The V gene lost 4 bases and the J gene lost 1 base, with 11 bases spanning the gap. This CDR3 is 14 amino acids long. Study processing details: Amplified reference gene primers provided the basis for estimating nucleated cell counts. The protocol was immunoSEQ multiplex PCR, while the TCRdb copy is restricted to in-frame clones and leaves out a portion. For V, J and clone size, that table is used; D and trimming come from the DNA. Of under 200,000 clones in the sample, 85% to 90% were seen once. This receptor was taken from a woman between 70 and 85 years old with acute or convalescent COVID-19. The rearrangement uses TRBV5-1 and TRBJ1-2; a weak D match, TRBD1 (6 bases). Sequencing was carried out using peripheral blood. The CDR3 nucleotides read TGCGCCAGCAGCCCCGGACAGCATAACTATGGCTACACCTTC. Protein product: CASSPGQHNYGYTF.